One and the same sample provided the 18 T cell receptor beta chains below, sequenced in a study of T cell responses to AZD1222 COVID-19 vaccine. Method: immunoSEQ multiplex PCR; TCRdb's copy keeps in-frame clones and lacks some. The sample records around 88,000 clones, around 85% being singletons. The sequencing used peripheral blood, collected on day 0 of AZD1222 vaccination. All receptors derive from an adult in good health.

As for this clone: Other DNA sequences in this sample translate to the same CDR3. The V call is TRBV28, the J call TRBJ1-5; D not resolved. The CDR3 runs to 14 residues. The ends were cut back, 1 base at V and 6 bases at J, with 10 bases in the middle. The germline gives CDR1 MDHEN, CDR2 SYDVKM. The DNA of the CDR3 is TGTGCCAGCAGTTTATTGGGATTAGGTCAGCCCCAGCATTTT. Amino acid sequence: CASSLLGLGQPQHF. Combining the CDR3 with reference TRBV28 and TRBJ1-5 gives the whole variable domain DVKVTQSSRYLVKRTGEKVFLECVQDMDHENMFWYRQDPGLGLRLIYFSYDVKMKEKGDIPEGYSVSREKKERFSLILESASTNQTSMYLCASSLLGLGQPQHFGDGTRLSIL.

This chain joins TRBV5-1 and TRBJ2-3; D is possibly TRBD1 (6 bases). Germline CDR1 SGHRS, CDR2 YFSETQ. The CDR3 is 18 amino acids. Trimming pared 2 bases from V and 6 bases from J, leaving 25 bases between. The chain's CDR3 is CASSFRGAGGPSVDTQYF. In DNA, the CDR3 is TGCGCCAGCAGCTTCAGGGGCGCGGGCGGGCCCAGTGTCGATACGCAGTATTTT.

Concerning this clone: The junction shows a germline mismatch at one end, possibly a read error. The chain joins TRBV29-1 to TRBJ1-4; tentative D call: TRBD1 (6 bases). This CDR3 region has 12 residues. In germline, CDR1 is SQVTM, CDR2 ANQGSEA. CDR3 bases: TGCAGCGTAGAAGATCAGGGGCCCGGGCTGTTTTTT. It specifies CSVEDQGPGLFF.

The chain combines TRBV27 with TRBJ2-2; D unresolved. Trimming removed 8 bases at V and 9 bases at J, with 10 bases between. The CDR3 runs to 11 residues. CDR1 and CDR2 from the germline V gene are MNHEY and SMNVEV (reference sequence). The CDR3 region is CASAGGRELFF. The CDR3, as DNA: TGTGCCAGCGCCGGCGGCCGGGAGCTGTTTTTT.

The chain couples TRBV2 to TRBJ2-7; a weak D match, TRBD2 (6 bases). The CDR3 is 13 residues long. V lost 8 bases and J lost 6, with 17 bases in between. Germline V lookup: CDR1 SNHLY, CDR2 FYNNEI. This chain's CDR3 is CASALPGVREQYF. CDR3 bases: TGTGCCAGCGCACTTCCGGGAGTTCGCGAGCAGTACTTC.

V gene TRBV11-2 combines with J gene TRBJ1-6; D remains ambiguous. The CDR3 spans 12 residues. Trimming removed 5 bases at V and 8 bases at J, with 7 bases between. Germline V CDR1 and CDR2: SGHAT, FQNNGV. This CDR3 reads CASSLNYSPLHF. The CDR3 DNA is TGTGCCAGCAGCCTTAACTATTCACCCCTCCACTTT.

The rearrangement links TRBV19 to TRBJ2-1; 7 bases align to TRBD1. The CDR3 sequence is 15 residues long. V was pared by 3 bases and J by 2 bases, with 4 bases of the junction left unmatched. Germline V gives CDR1 LNHDA, CDR2 SQIVND (reference sequence). Here the CDR3 reads CASSMRGPTYNEQFF. CDR3 sequence (DNA): TGTGCCAGTAGTATGAGGGGGCCTACCTACAATGAGCAGTTCTTC. The whole variable domain, filled in from reference TRBV19 and TRBJ2-1, reads DGGITQSPKYLFRKEGQNVTLSCEQNLNHDAMYWYRQDPGQGLRLIYYSQIVNDFQKGDIAEGYSVSREKKESFPLTVTSAQKNPTAFYLCASSMRGPTYNEQFFGPGTRLTVL.

This chain links TRBV6-5 with TRBJ1-2; TRBD1 matches at 10 bases. The CDR3 has 15 amino acids. J was trimmed by 2 bases and V by 5 bases; bases with no gene match: 5. In germline, CDR1 is MNHEY, CDR2 SVGAGI. The CDR3 DNA sequence: TGTGCCAGCAGTCGTCAGACAGGGGGCAACTATGGCTACACCTTC. Its protein product is CASSRQTGGNYGYTF.

The gene calls are TRBV6-5 and TRBJ1-6; D possibly corresponds to TRBD1 (6 bases). This CDR3 contains 12 residues. Trimming removed 6 bases at V and 13 bases at J, with 13 bases between. The germline gives CDR1 MNHEY, CDR2 SVGAGI. CDR3 DNA sequence: TGTGCCAGCAGAAGGGACACGGGTCCCCTCCACTTT. As protein: CASRRDTGPLHF.

This sequence joins TRBV18 and TRBJ1-6, with 8 bases matching TRBD1. The germline gives CDR1 KGHSH, CDR2 LQKENI. The CDR3 sequence is 18 residues long. V shed 5 bases and J 4 bases; nucleotides not matched to a gene: 13. The chain's CDR3 is CASSATGQGGLYNSPLHF. CDR3 nucleotide sequence: TGTGCCAGCTCAGCCACAGGACAGGGAGGCCTTTATAATTCACCCCTCCACTTT.

Of note for this clone: Other DNA variants within this sample encode the same CDR3. CDR3: CASSIGRAYEQYF. In nucleotides, the CDR3 is TGTGCCAGTAGTATCGGGAGGGCCTACGAGCAGTACTTC. The rearrangement uses TRBV19 and TRBJ2-7; 8 bases fit TRBD2. Germline CDR1 is LNHDA and CDR2 is SQIVND (reference sequence). The CDR3 is made up of 13 amino acids. Trimming took 3 bases from V and 2 from J; bases not matched to a gene: 0. Full variable domain (missing parts from reference TRBV19 and TRBJ2-7): DGGITQSPKYLFRKEGQNVTLSCEQNLNHDAMYWYRQDPGQGLRLIYYSQIVNDFQKGDIAEGYSVSREKKESFPLTVTSAQKNPTAFYLCASSIGRAYEQYFGPGTRLTVT.

The chain links TRBV6-5 to TRBJ1-6; no clear D. Trimming left V 6 bases short and J 4 bases short, with 10 bases between. This CDR3 comprises 14 residues. Germline CDR1 reads MNHEY; CDR2 reads SVGAGI. Here the CDR3 DNA reads TGTGCCAGCAGGACTGCAAAGTATAATTCACCCCTCCACTTT. This gives the protein CASRTAKYNSPLHF.

The chain is built from TRBV5-1 and TRBJ2-7; 8 bases are shared with TRBD2. The CDR3 contains 16 residues. V was pared by 0 bases and J by 1 base, with 6 bases of the junction left unmatched. CDR1 and CDR2 from the germline V gene are SGHRS and YFSETQ. This CDR3 reads CASSLGTSQTSYEQYF. The CDR3 nucleotides read TGCGCCAGCAGCTTGGGGACTAGCCAAACATCCTACGAGCAGTACTTC.

This rearrangement joins TRBV24-1 to TRBJ2-5; D is unclear. V shed 3 bases and J shed 3 bases, with 7 bases lying between them. CDR3 size: 13 residues. Looked up from germline, CDR1 is KGHDR and CDR2 is SFDVKD. The DNA for the CDR3 is TGTGCCACCAGTGATGTCAACGAAGAGACCCAGTACTTC. This encodes CATSDVNEETQYF.

The chain couples TRBV7-8 to TRBJ1-5; 7 bases fit TRBD1. The germline V gene has CDR1 SGHVS and CDR2 FQNEAQ. V dropped 7 bases and J dropped 6; count of bases not matched to a gene: 15. The CDR3 totals 16 residues. The CDR3 DNA is TGTGCCAGCACCCGCCGAGGCCAGGGGGGCGTTCAGCCCCAGCATTTT. It specifies CASTRRGQGGVQPQHF.

As concerns this clone: An end of the junction differs from the germline gene, which may be a read error. The chain couples TRBV2 to TRBJ1-5; D is undetermined. The CDR3 extends over 14 amino acids. Germline lookup yields CDR1 SNHLY and CDR2 FYNNEI. The CDR3 DNA reads TGTGCCAGCAGAGACACCGGTAGCTATCAGCCCCAGCATTTT. Residues: CASRDTGSYQPQHF.

J is TRBJ1-1 and V is TRBV19, with 9 bases lining up with TRBD1. The V gene's germline CDR1 is LNHDA and CDR2 SQIVND (reference sequence). V lost 5 bases to trimming and J lost 10 bases; unmatched junction nucleotides: 11. The CDR3 runs to 14 residues. This CDR3 is CASSPSDRGTGAFF. Here the CDR3 DNA reads TGTGCCAGTAGTCCCTCGGACAGGGGCACCGGAGCTTTCTTT.

The chain carries TRBV6-5 and TRBJ1-4; D remains ambiguous. The CDR3 consists of 14 residues. V dropped 0 bases and J dropped 0 bases, with 2 bases sitting between them. Germline V lookup: CDR1 MNHEY, CDR2 SVGAGI. The CDR3 sequence is CASSYSTTNEKLFF. Here the CDR3 DNA reads TGTGCCAGCAGTTACTCAACAACTAATGAAAAACTGTTTTTT.